This TCR beta chain came from a study of blood T cell repertoires in COVID-19. Study context: Specimens from acute and convalescent COVID-19 originated in the United States, Italy and Spain. PBMCs, B-cell-depleted T cells, or T cells provided the cDNA or gDNA that made up the material.

The sample holds a few counts of this clone. This CDR3 region has 13 residues. V was cut by 1 base and J by 4 bases, with 7 bases left in between. Germline V gene sequence: CDR1 SGHDN, CDR2 FVKESK. In the original processing: By means of reference gene primer amplification, nucleated cell counts were estimated. Generated by immunoSEQ multiplex PCR, the TCRdb table keeps only in-frame clones and is missing some. Clonal size and the V and J genes are those of that table, whereas D and trimming came from the DNA. The data contain some 130,000 clones, 79% of them seen just once; the ten biggest clones take up about 3.6%.

The chain recombines TRBV14 with TRBJ1-2; D gene ambiguous. This clonotype originated in a man in his sixties with acute or convalescent COVID-19. Sample: peripheral blood. In DNA, the CDR3 is TGTGCCAGCAGCCAAGGCAACGGCTATGGCTACACCTTC. This gives the protein CASSQGNGYGYTF. Filled out from reference TRBV14 and TRBJ1-2, the complete variable domain reads EAGVTQFPSHSVIEKGQTVTLRCDPISGHDNLYWYRRVMGKEIKFLLHFVKESKQDESGMPNNRFLAERTGGTYSTLKVQPAELEDSGVYFCASSQGNGYGYTFGSGTRLTVV.